This T cell receptor (beta chain) was observed in a study of cytomegalovirus exposure and HLA in healthy donors. For the study at large: In a previous analysis, 117 million unique TCR beta sequences were found from 170 million or so T cells.

In nominal health when sampled, donors likely had unrecorded immune exposures nonetheless. V lost 1 base to trimming and J lost 6 bases, with 10 bases between them. This CDR3 is 14 amino acids long. Germline V lookup: CDR1 MGHRA, CDR2 YSYEKL. Study-level results: High specificity and sensitivity for cytomegalovirus status were reported for the classifier.

Points on this clone: Its antigen remains unidentified.

Primers included in the PCR were 60 Vbeta and 13 Jbeta primers. Some clones are missing from TCRdb's copy, which holds only in-frame ones; the method was immunoSEQ multiplex PCR. Of some 130,000 clones in the sample, roughly 77% were seen once. This receptor was obtained from a man aged 25 to 40 in good health. This chain links TRBV4-1 with TRBJ1-5, with D hard to call. Sequenced material: PBMCs. The CDR3 here is CASSQGIRGQPQHF. DNA of the CDR3: TGCGCCAGCAGCCAAGGAATACGGGGTCAGCCCCAGCATTTT.